This T cell receptor (beta chain) was retrieved from a study of molecular identifiers for immune sequencing clone quantification. Study details: In replicates, RNA taken from 20,000 or 100,000 naive CD8 cells was divided five ways, and four portions underwent sequencing.

One entry per CDR3 protein, called by TCRdb with MiXCR from the PCR reads. This sample has under 600,000 distinct CDR3 sequences; about 21% occur once, and the top ten carry 0.7% to 1%. A word on this clonotype: An end of the junction does not agree with germline; a read error may underlie this.

This CDR3 contains 16 residues. The receptor comes from a human donor in good health. Some libraries in this study had Jurkat cell RNA spiked in. The sequenced sample was naive CD8+ T cells from blood, with Jurkat cell RNA spiked in. Subset: FACS-sorted CD8+CD4-CCR7+CD45RA+ naive T cells. The rearrangement uses TRBV5-3 and TRBJ2-3, with D perhaps TRBD2 (6 bases). TRBV5-3 is known as an ORF, though its function is uncertain. The CDR3 reads CASSLFGEDLTDTQYF. CDR3 sequence (DNA): TGTGCCAGCAGCTTGTTTGGGGAGGACCTCACAGATACGCAGTATTTT.